The rows below give T cell receptor beta chains drawn from one sample of a study of read filtering for tumor transcriptome and immune sequencing. TCRdb fed the reads into MiXCR, producing one record per CDR3 protein. The sample includes tens of thousands of distinct CDR3 sequences, roughly 19% of them seen just once. Sequenced: a population of CD138-negative cells sorted from bone marrow. These receptors all stem from a donor aged 40 or older with multiple myeloma. CDR3s include the opening cysteine and the closing phenylalanine or tryptophan. D genes are given only for firm matches. Size values are once, few and many counts, or a class for expanded clones, and some rows have none.

length: 14
J: TRBJ2-3
V: TRBV6-4
size: many
D: TRBD1
CDR3: CASSGTGGEDTQYF
DNA: TGTGCCAGCAGCGGGACAGGGGGTGAAGATACGCAGTATTTT

length: 18
J: TRBJ2-1
V: TRBV7-3
size: many
D: TRBD2
CDR3: CASSPRGSGNTHGNEQFF
DNA: TGTGCCAGCAGCCCGCGAGGGAGCGGGAACACCCACGGCAATGAGCAGTTCTTC

length: 13
J: TRBJ1-2
V: TRBV2
size: -
D: -
CDR3: CASSENRVEGYTF
DNA: TGTGCCAGCAGTGAAAACAGGGTCGAAGGCTACACCTTC

length: 15
J: TRBJ2-2
V: TRBV9
size: many
D: -
CDR3: CASSVGSGSTGELFF
DNA: TGTGCCAGCAGCGTAGGTAGCGGCTCCACCGGGGAGCTGTTTTTT

length: 16
J: TRBJ1-1
V: TRBV28
size: -
D: -
CDR3: CASSFALSSGNTEAFF
DNA: TGTGCCAGCAGTTTTGCTCTATCTAGTGGGAACACTGAAGCTTTCTTT

length: 15
J: TRBJ1-1
V: TRBV6-5
size: many
D: -
CDR3: CASSTRGALNTEAFF
DNA: TGTGCCAGCAGTACGCGCGGGGCACTGAACACTGAAGCTTTCTTT

length: 18
J: TRBJ1-2
V: TRBV28
size: -
D: TRBD1
CDR3: CASSRLYGTDDTNYGYTF
DNA: TGTGCCAGCAGCCGACTTTATGGGACAGATGATACTAACTATGGCTACACCTTC

length: 16
J: TRBJ1-1
V: TRBV28
size: -
D: -
CDR3: CASSSPHQRGNTEAFF
DNA: TGTGCCAGCAGTTCGCCTCATCAGCGGGGGAACACTGAAGCTTTCTTT

length: 15
J: TRBJ1-1
V: TRBV20-1
size: many
D: TRBD1
CDR3: CSAKTGSRPNTEAFF
DNA: TGCAGTGCCAAGACAGGGAGCCGCCCGAACACTGAAGCTTTCTTT

length: 13
J: TRBJ2-3
V: TRBV29-1
size: few
D: -
CDR3: CSVEIGSSDTQYF
DNA: TGCAGCGTTGAGATCGGGAGCTCAGATACGCAGTATTTT

length: 15
J: TRBJ1-4
V: TRBV7-9
size: many
D: -
CDR3: CASSFYGTMNEKLFF
DNA: TGTGCCAGCAGCTTTTATGGGACGATGAATGAAAAACTGTTTTTT

length: 13
J: TRBJ1-1
V: TRBV5-1
size: many
D: -
CDR3: CASSQDVDTEAFF
DNA: TGCGCCAGCAGCCAGGACGTTGACACTGAAGCTTTCTTT

length: 15
J: TRBJ2-7
V: TRBV12-3/TRBV12-4
size: many
D: TRBD1
CDR3: CASSRGQGSSYEQYF
DNA: TGTGCCAGCAGCAGGGGACAGGGCAGCTCCTACGAGCAGTACTTC

length: 13
J: TRBJ1-6
V: TRBV4-2
size: many
D: -
CDR3: CASSSAGGSPLHF
DNA: TGTGCCAGCAGCAGTGCGGGAGGTTCACCCCTCCACTTT

length: 11
J: TRBJ1-5
V: TRBV7-2
size: -
D: TRBD1
CDR3: CASSSTGVQHF
DNA: TGTGCCAGCAGCTCGACAGGGGTCCAGCATTTT

length: 14
J: TRBJ2-7
V: TRBV28
size: many
D: -
CDR3: CASSLGDTTREQYF
DNA: TGTGCCAGCAGTTTGGGGGACACCACCCGCGAGCAGTACTTC

length: 17
J: TRBJ2-1
V: TRBV4-1
size: many
D: TRBD1
CDR3: CASSQDSGQNFYNEQFF
DNA: TGCGCCAGCAGCCAAGACTCGGGACAGAACTTCTACAATGAGCAGTTCTTC

length: 17
J: TRBJ2-1
V: TRBV9
size: many
D: TRBD2
CDR3: CASSAGGGLATYNEQFF
DNA: TGTGCCAGCAGCGCGGGGGGAGGACTAGCTACCTACAATGAGCAGTTCTTC

length: 17
J: TRBJ2-3
V: TRBV20-1
size: few
D: TRBD2
CDR3: CSARDRGAGASADTQYF
DNA: TGCAGTGCTAGAGATCGTGGAGCGGGAGCTTCGGCAGATACGCAGTATTTT

length: 15
J: TRBJ1-3
V: TRBV5-1
size: -
D: TRBD1
CDR3: CASSFGQGGGNTMYF
DNA: TGCGCCAGCAGCTTCGGACAGGGTGGCGGAAACACCATGTATTTT

length: 15
J: TRBJ2-5
V: TRBV7-9
size: many
D: -
CDR3: CASSSRESRPEAQYF
DNA: TGTGCCAGCAGCTCCCGGGAGTCCCGCCCCGAAGCCCAGTACTTC

length: 15
J: TRBJ1-1
V: TRBV7-3
size: many
D: TRBD1
CDR3: CASSLSLGDRGEAFF
DNA: TGTGCCAGCAGCTTAAGTCTGGGGGACAGAGGCGAAGCTTTCTTT

length: 14
J: TRBJ1-1
V: TRBV28
size: -
D: -
CDR3: CASSVYTENTGAFF
DNA: TGTGCCAGCAGCGTATACACAGAGAACACTGGAGCTTTCTTT

length: 13
J: TRBJ1-2
V: TRBV5-5
size: few
D: TRBD1
CDR3: CASSSTGEDGYTF
DNA: TGTGCCAGCAGCTCGACAGGGGAAGATGGCTACACCTTC

length: 15
J: TRBJ2-1
V: TRBV5-1
size: many
D: TRBD2
CDR3: CASTHKTSGDNEQFF
DNA: TGCGCCAGCACCCATAAGACTAGCGGTGACAATGAGCAGTTCTTC